This entry lists 27 T cell receptor beta chains sequenced from one sample in a study of PD-1 blockade in classical Hodgkin lymphoma. Clones were sequenced by immunoSEQ multiplex PCR, and TCRdb holds only the in-frame ones, with some missing. The sample lists roughly 3,400 clones; 65% to 85% were seen once. Time point defined: newly diagnosed, previously untreated cHL patient sample. Thawed PBMCs yielded CD4+ T cells through magnetic negative selection. Material: CD4+ T cells from blood. The receptor source for this set is a human donor with classical Hodgkin lymphoma.

This rearrangement joins TRBV6-1 to TRBJ1-5; D may be TRBD1 (6 bases). CDR1 and CDR2 (germline): MNHNS, SASEGT. This CDR3 has 13 amino acids. V was trimmed by 4 bases and J by 9 bases, leaving 13 bases between them. The CDR3 loop reads CASSVTGLGPQHF. The CDR3 region has the DNA TGTGCCAGCAGTGTAACAGGGTTGGGGCCCCAGCATTTT.

This chain links TRBV7-5 with TRBJ2-7. TRBV7-5 is a known pseudogene. This CDR3 contains 16 residues. CDR3 coding DNA: TGTGCCAGAAGCTTATCCGGGCCCGAATTCTCCTACGAGCAGTACTTC. Translation: CARSLSGPEFSYEQYF.

The chain uses TRBV5-1 and TRBJ2-1; 8 bases line up with TRBD2. This CDR3 region has 17 residues. Germline CDR1 reads SGHRS; CDR2 reads YFSETQ. V shed 4 bases and J 10 bases; nucleotides not matched to a gene: 19. In DNA, the CDR3 is TGCGCCAGCAGCCGCCCCACAGCGGGAGAATTAAAAATCGAGCAGTTCTTC. Its protein is CASSRPTAGELKIEQFF.

The chain employs TRBV25-1 and TRBJ2-6; D possibly corresponds to TRBD1 (5 bases). Germline loops: CDR1 MGHDK, CDR2 SYGVNS. This CDR3 has 18 residues. Between the trimmed V and J ends, which lost 5 bases and 5 bases, there was a span of 22 bases. Here the CDR3 reads CASSIKTTGQSRANVLTF. DNA of the CDR3: TGTGCCAGCAGTATAAAGACAACTGGACAAAGTCGGGCCAACGTCCTGACTTTC. Full variable domain (outside the CDR3, taken from reference TRBV25-1 and TRBJ2-6): EADIYQTPRYLVIGTGKKITLECSQTMGHDKMYWYQQDPGMELHLIHYSYGVNSTEKGDLSSESTVSRIRTEHFPLTLESARPSHTSQYLCASSIKTTGQSRANVLTFGAGSRLTVL.

The CDR3: CASGNWQRGNYGYTF. The CDR3 bases are TGTGCCAGTGGTAATTGGCAGCGGGGTAACTATGGCTACACCTTC. The chain links TRBV19 to TRBJ1-2; D uncertain. The CDR3 runs to 15 residues. The germline gives CDR1 LNHDA, CDR2 SQIVND (reference sequence). V lost 8 bases to trimming and J lost 1 base, with 17 bases between them.

The chain employs TRBV6-6 and TRBJ2-3; 8 bases agree with TRBD2. This CDR3 spans 15 amino acids. Germline values: CDR1 MNHNY, CDR2 SVGAGI (reference sequence). The V segment lost 2 bases and the J segment 6 bases; nucleotides outside the gene matches: 7. The DNA for the CDR3 is TGTGCCAGCAGTTACGGTAGCCGGGGGGGGGATACGCAGTATTTT. It yields the protein CASSYGSRGGDTQYF.

The chain is built from TRBV6-1 and TRBJ1-5, with D possibly being TRBD1 (6 bases). Trimming cost V 8 bases and J 0 bases, with 11 bases left between them. This CDR3 spans 14 amino acids. CDR1 is MNHNS and CDR2 is SASEGT in the germline V gene. The CDR3 spells CASFWGASNQPQHF. The CDR3 bases are TGTGCCAGCTTCTGGGGGGCTAGCAATCAGCCCCAGCATTTT.

J is TRBJ2-5 and V is TRBV5-1; 13 bases map to TRBD2. The J call could be wrong; TRBJ2-7 is a better fit for the DNA end. The CDR3 contains 16 residues. Germline V lookup: CDR1 SGHRS, CDR2 YFSETQ. The CDR3 DNA reads TGCGCCAGCAGCTCGGGACTAGCGGGGACCCTACTCGAGCAGTACTTC. This encodes CASSSGLAGTLLEQYF.

In the case of this clone: The same CDR3 arises from other DNA sequences in this sample as well. CDR3 amino acids: CASSDDRGADTQYF. The CDR3 DNA sequence: TGTGCCAGCAGCGACGACAGGGGAGCGGATACGCAGTATTTT. V and J are TRBV2 and TRBJ2-3, with 8 bases matching TRBD1. This CDR3 comprises 14 residues. V shed 6 bases, J shed 6 bases, and the junction held 8 bases outside the gene matches. Germline CDR1 and CDR2: SNHLY and FYNNEI.

This chain links TRBV10-3 with TRBJ2-3, with TRBD2 identical over 12 bases. V trimming: 6 bases; J trimming: 4 bases; junction bases outside the gene matches: 2. Germline V gene sequence: CDR1 ENHRY, CDR2 SYGVKD. CDR3 length: 14 amino acids. The CDR3 sequence is CAIRTSGSADTQYF. In DNA, the CDR3 is TGTGCCATCAGGACTAGCGGGAGCGCAGATACGCAGTATTTT.

The DNA for the CDR3 is TGTGCCAGCAGTACCTTACAGGGGTCGGCTGAAGCTTTCTTT. This translates into CASSTLQGSAEAFF. The J gene is TRBJ1-1, the V gene TRBV28; TRBD1 matches at 7 bases. The CDR3 covers 14 residues. The germline V gene has CDR1 MDHEN and CDR2 SYDVKM. The V segment lost 5 bases and the J segment 6 bases; nucleotides outside the gene matches: 9.

This chain joins TRBV11-2 and TRBJ1-5; D is uncertain. The CDR3 consists of 16 residues. Germline CDR1 and CDR2: SGHAT and FQNNGV. V was clipped by 3 bases and J by 2 bases, with 14 bases between them. CDR3 region: CASSFPDIRGNQPQHF. The DNA of the CDR3 is TGTGCCAGCAGCTTCCCCGACATAAGAGGCAATCAGCCCCAGCATTTT.

V and J are TRBV7-3 and TRBJ1-3; no definite D call. This CDR3 region has 14 residues. Germline assignment: CDR1 SGHTA and CDR2 FQGTGA. Deletions cut 5 bases from V and 4 bases from J, with 12 bases between. CDR3 DNA sequence: TGTGCCAGCAGCCCGACGACACGGGGAAACACCATATATTTT. This encodes CASSPTTRGNTIYF.

This sequence joins TRBV2 and TRBJ2-3; no clear D. Germline V gives CDR1 SNHLY, CDR2 FYNNEI. This CDR3 has 12 amino acids. Between the trimmed V and J ends, which lost 8 bases and 4 bases, there was a span of 10 bases. The CDR3 DNA follows: TGTGCCAGCTCGGCAACCCCAGATACGCAGTATTTT. It yields the protein CASSATPDTQYF.

The chain has TRBV19 and TRBJ2-3, with D possibly being TRBD2 (6 bases). V was shortened by 3 bases and J by 2 bases, with 12 bases between the two germline ends. Germline values: CDR1 LNHDA, CDR2 SQIVND (reference sequence). This CDR3 has 15 amino acids. CDR3 residues: CASSIGGADTDTQYF. CDR3 nucleotide sequence: TGTGCCAGTAGTATTGGCGGGGCGGACACAGATACGCAGTATTTT.

V gene TRBV2 combines with J gene TRBJ2-3; a possible D gene is TRBD2 (6 bases). The CDR3 length is 12 residues. Germline CDR1 is SNHLY and CDR2 is FYNNEI. The V end was cut by 5 bases, the J end by 5 bases, with 8 bases between. The CDR3 spells CASSPTRDTQYF. For the CDR3, the DNA is TGTGCCAGCAGTCCGACTAGAGATACGCAGTATTTT.

V and J are TRBV6-1 and TRBJ1-1; no clear D gene. The CDR3 contains 14 residues. Trimming pared 5 bases from V and 1 base from J, leaving 11 bases between. Germline assignment: CDR1 MNHNS and CDR2 SASEGT. Here the CDR3 DNA reads TGTGCCAGCAGTCAATCGGAAGAGAACACTGAAGCTTTCTTT. This encodes CASSQSEENTEAFF.

The genes are TRBV9 and TRBJ1-5; D may be TRBD1 (6 bases). CDR1 and CDR2 from the germline V gene are SGDLS and YYNGEE. The CDR3 is 16 residues long. With 4 bases removed from V and 5 bases from J, the gap between germline ends came to 19 bases. The CDR3 region has the DNA TGTGCCAGCAGCCCTTCTCTCGGACAGTCCCATCAGCCCCAGCATTTT. As protein: CASSPSLGQSHQPQHF.

The genes are TRBV18 and TRBJ2-1, with D possibly TRBD1 on 6 matching bases. Germline V gives CDR1 KGHSH, CDR2 LQKENI. CDR3 length equals 14 residues. V lost 2 bases and J lost 6, with 11 bases in between. Written as DNA, the CDR3 is TGTGCCAGCTCACCAGCCAGGGGAAGCAATGAGCAGTTCTTC. It codes for CASSPARGSNEQFF.

The CDR3 DNA sequence: TGTGCCAGCAGGGACAGGGGTGCAACTAATGAAAAACTGTTTTTT. As protein: CASRDRGATNEKLFF. J is TRBJ1-4 and V is TRBV6-1; 9 bases fit TRBD1. This CDR3 comprises 15 residues. Trimming cost V 6 bases and J 0 bases; bases outside gene matches: 2. Per the germline V gene, CDR1 is MNHNS and CDR2 is SASEGT.

The rearrangement joins TRBV30 to TRBJ1-1, with D hard to call. Germline V CDR1 and CDR2: GTSNPN, SVGIG (reference sequence). Trimming cost V 4 bases and J 3 bases, with 12 bases left between them. This CDR3 spans 13 amino acids. The CDR3 DNA sequence: TGTGCCTGGATCGAACAGCCCGACACTGAAGCTTTCTTT. This codes for CAWIEQPDTEAFF.

The chain has TRBV7-9 and TRBJ2-1; 9 bases fit TRBD1. Germline loops: CDR1 SEHNR, CDR2 FQNEAQ (reference sequence). With 6 bases clipped from V and 0 bases from J, the junction kept 6 bases outside the gene matches. The CDR3 covers 16 residues. The CDR3 loop reads CASSQRTGASYNEQFF. In nucleotides, the CDR3 is TGTGCCAGCAGTCAACGGACAGGGGCCTCCTACAATGAGCAGTTCTTC.

V usage is TRBV2 and J usage is TRBJ2-5; possible D gene TRBD1, 6 bases. The CDR3 extends over 13 amino acids. Deletions cut 8 bases from V and 3 bases from J, with 13 bases between. The germline V gene encodes CDR1 SNHLY and CDR2 FYNNEI. CDR3 nucleotides: TGTGCCAGCGGGGGCGGCTACGAAGAGACCCAGTACTTC. Translation gives CASGGGYEETQYF.

The chain couples TRBV4-1 to TRBJ2-3, with D maybe TRBD2 (6 bases). Trimming took 1 base from V and 3 from J, leaving 17 bases between them. The CDR3 covers 17 residues. CDR1 and CDR2 from the germline V gene are MGHRA and YSYEKL. CDR3 region: CASSQAASRRVTDTQYF. The CDR3 DNA sequence: TGCGCCAGCAGCCAAGCGGCTAGCCGGAGGGTTACAGATACGCAGTATTTT.

The rearrangement uses TRBV6-5 and TRBJ2-1, with D possibly TRBD2 on 5 matching bases. The V end lost 2 bases, the J end lost 0 bases, and 11 bases lay between the germline ends. The CDR3 is made up of 16 amino acids. Germline loops: CDR1 MNHEY, CDR2 SVGAGI. The CDR3 region has the DNA TGTGCCAGCAGTTACCGGCGGGTTAGCTCCTACAATGAGCAGTTCTTC. Translation: CASSYRRVSSYNEQFF.

The chain has TRBV2 and TRBJ2-3, with a weak D call TRBD2 (6 bases). This CDR3 contains 14 residues. Germline CDR1 reads SNHLY; CDR2 reads FYNNEI. CDR3 residues: CGPALAKSTDTQYF. CDR3 nucleotides: TGTGGACCAGCTCTAGCGAAAAGCACAGATACGCAGTATTTT.

J is TRBJ1-2 and V is TRBV19; the D is unclear. This CDR3 has 16 residues. Per the germline V gene, CDR1 is LNHDA and CDR2 is SQIVND (reference sequence). V was shortened by 2 bases and J by 7 bases, with 20 bases between the two germline ends. The CDR3 reads CASSILWETSPGGYTF. In DNA form, the CDR3 reads TGTGCCAGTAGTATATTGTGGGAGACGTCACCAGGTGGCTACACCTTC.